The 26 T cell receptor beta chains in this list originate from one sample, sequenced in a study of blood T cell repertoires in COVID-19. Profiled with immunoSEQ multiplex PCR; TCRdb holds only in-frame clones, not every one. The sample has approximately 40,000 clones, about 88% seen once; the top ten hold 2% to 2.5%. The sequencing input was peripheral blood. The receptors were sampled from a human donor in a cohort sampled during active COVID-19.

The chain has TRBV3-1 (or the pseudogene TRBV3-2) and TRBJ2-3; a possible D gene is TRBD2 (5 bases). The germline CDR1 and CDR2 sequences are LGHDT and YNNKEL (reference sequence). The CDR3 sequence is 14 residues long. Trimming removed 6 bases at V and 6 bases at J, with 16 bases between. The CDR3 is CASSPQRLLDTQYF. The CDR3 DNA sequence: TGTGCCAGCAGTCCACAACGACTACTGGATACGCAGTATTTT.

CDR3 sequence: CASSRGTGRLGVPDYGYTF. The CDR3, as DNA: TGTGCCAGCAGCCGCGGGACAGGGCGCCTTGGAGTTCCTGACTATGGCTACACCTTC. This chain connects TRBV3-1 (or the pseudogene TRBV3-2) to TRBJ1-2; TRBD1 matches 9 bases. The CDR3 spans 19 residues. Unmatched junction bases numbered 18, after V lost 4 bases and J lost 3 bases. Per the germline V gene, CDR1 is LGHDT and CDR2 is YNNKEL (reference sequence).

The CDR3 DNA follows: TGTGCCACCAGCAGAGATGCAGGGCCCATCGAGCAGTACTTC. Protein sequence: CATSRDAGPIEQYF. V and J are TRBV15 and TRBJ2-7, with a tentative D call TRBD1 (5 bases). Germline CDR1 reads LNHNV; CDR2 reads YYDKDF (reference sequence). Trimming removed 0 bases from V and 6 bases from J, with 12 bases in between. The length of the CDR3 is 14 residues.

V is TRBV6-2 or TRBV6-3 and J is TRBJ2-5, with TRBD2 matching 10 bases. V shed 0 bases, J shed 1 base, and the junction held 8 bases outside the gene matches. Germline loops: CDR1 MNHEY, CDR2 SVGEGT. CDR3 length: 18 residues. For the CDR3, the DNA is TGTGCCAGCAGTTACTCGGCGTGGAAGCGGGGGGGCCAAGAGACCCAGTACTTC. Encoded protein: CASSYSAWKRGGQETQYF.

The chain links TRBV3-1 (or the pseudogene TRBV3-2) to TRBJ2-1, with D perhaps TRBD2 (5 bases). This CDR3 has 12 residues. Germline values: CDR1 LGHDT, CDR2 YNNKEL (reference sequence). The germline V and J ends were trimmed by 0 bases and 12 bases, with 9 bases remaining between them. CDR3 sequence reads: CASSQEGVRQFF. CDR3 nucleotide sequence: TGTGCCAGCAGCCAAGAGGGAGTACGGCAGTTCTTC.

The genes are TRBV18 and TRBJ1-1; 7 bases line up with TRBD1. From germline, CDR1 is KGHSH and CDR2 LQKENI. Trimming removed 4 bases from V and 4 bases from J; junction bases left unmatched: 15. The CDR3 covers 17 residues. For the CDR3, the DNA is TGTGCCAGCTCACTAAAAGGTATTACAGGGGCCGGCACTGAAGCTTTCTTT. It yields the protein CASSLKGITGAGTEAFF.

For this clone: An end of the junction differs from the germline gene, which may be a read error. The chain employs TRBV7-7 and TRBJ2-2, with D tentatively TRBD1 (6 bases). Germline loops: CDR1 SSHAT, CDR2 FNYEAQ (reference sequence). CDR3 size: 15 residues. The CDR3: CASSNGQPGTGELFF. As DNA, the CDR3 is TGTGCTAGCAGCAACGGACAGCCGGGGACCGGGGAGCTGTTTTTT.

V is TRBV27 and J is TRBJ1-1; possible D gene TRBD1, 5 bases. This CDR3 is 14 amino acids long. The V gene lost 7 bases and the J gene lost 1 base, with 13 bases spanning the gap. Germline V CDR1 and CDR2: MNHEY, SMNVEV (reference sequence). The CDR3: CASTQTAANTEAFF. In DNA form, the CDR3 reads TGTGCCAGCACCCAGACAGCCGCGAACACTGAAGCTTTCTTT.

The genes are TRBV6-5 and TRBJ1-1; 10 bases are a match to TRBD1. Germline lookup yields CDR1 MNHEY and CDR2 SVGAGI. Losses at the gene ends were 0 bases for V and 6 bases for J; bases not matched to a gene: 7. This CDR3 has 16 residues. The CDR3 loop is CASSYSRQGASSEAFF. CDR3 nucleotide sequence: TGTGCCAGCAGTTACTCTAGACAGGGGGCATCATCTGAAGCTTTCTTT.

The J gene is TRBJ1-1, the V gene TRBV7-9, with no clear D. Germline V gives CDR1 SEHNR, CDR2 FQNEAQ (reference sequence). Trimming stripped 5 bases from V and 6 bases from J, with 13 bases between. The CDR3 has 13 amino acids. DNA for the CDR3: TGTGCCAGCAGCCACGTCCCTGAGGCTGAAGCTTTCTTT. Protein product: CASSHVPEAEAFF.

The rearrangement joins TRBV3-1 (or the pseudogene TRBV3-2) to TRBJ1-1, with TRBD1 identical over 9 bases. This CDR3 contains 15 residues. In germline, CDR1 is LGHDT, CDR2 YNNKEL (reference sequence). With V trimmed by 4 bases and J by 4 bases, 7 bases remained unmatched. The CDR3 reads CASSRGQGLVTEAFF. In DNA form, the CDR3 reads TGTGCCAGCAGCCGGGGACAGGGATTGGTCACTGAAGCTTTCTTT.

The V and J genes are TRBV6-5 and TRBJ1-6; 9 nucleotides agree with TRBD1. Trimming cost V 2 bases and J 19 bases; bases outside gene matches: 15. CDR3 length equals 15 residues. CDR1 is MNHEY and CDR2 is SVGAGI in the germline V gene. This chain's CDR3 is CASSYTPGQGQPSHF. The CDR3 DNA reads TGTGCCAGCAGTTACACCCCGGGACAGGGTCAGCCATCTCACTTT.

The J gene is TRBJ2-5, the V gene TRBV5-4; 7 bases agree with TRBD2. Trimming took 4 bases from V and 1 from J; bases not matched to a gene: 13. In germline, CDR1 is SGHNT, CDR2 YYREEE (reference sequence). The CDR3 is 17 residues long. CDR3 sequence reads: CASSQRLIAGPQETQYF. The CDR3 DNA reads TGTGCCAGCAGCCAACGACTGATAGCGGGTCCCCAAGAGACCCAGTACTTC.

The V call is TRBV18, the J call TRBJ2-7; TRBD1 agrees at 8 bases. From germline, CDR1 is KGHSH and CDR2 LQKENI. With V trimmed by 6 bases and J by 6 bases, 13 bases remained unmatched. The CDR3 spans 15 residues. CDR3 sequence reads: CASSPSGDRQGEQYF. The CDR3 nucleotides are TGTGCCAGCTCCCCTTCAGGGGACAGGCAAGGCGAGCAGTACTTC.

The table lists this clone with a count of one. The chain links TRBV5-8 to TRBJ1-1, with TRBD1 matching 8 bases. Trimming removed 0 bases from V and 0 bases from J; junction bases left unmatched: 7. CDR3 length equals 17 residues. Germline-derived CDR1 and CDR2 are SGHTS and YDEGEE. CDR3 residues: CASSLVVRGPVNTEAFF. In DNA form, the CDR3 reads TGTGCCAGCAGCTTGGTTGTCAGGGGGCCCGTGAACACTGAAGCTTTCTTT.

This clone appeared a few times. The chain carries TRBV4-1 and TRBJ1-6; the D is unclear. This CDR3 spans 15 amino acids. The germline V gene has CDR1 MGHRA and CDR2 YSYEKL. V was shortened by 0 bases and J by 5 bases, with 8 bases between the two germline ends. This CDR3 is CASSQDSLNNSPLHF. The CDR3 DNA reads TGCGCCAGCAGCCAAGACAGTCTTAATAATTCACCCCTCCACTTT.

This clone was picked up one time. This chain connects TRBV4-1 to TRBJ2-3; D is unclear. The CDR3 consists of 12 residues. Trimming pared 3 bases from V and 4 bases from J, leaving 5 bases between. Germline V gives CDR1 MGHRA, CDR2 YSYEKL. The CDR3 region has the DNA TGCGCCAGCAGCCAGCCGGCAGATACGCAGTATTTT. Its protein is CASSQPADTQYF.

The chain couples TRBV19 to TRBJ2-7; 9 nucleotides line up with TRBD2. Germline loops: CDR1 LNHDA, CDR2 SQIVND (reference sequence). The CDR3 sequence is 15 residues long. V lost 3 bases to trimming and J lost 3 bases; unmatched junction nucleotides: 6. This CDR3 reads CASSIGGGGNYEQYF. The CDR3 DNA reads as TGTGCCAGTAGTATCGGCGGGGGGGGGAACTACGAGCAGTACTTC.

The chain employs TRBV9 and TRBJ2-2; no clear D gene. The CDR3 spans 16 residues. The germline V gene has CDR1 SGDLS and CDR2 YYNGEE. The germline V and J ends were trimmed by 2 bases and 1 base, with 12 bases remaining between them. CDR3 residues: CASSVAIHWNTGELFF. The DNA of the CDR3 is TGTGCCAGCAGCGTTGCTATTCACTGGAACACCGGGGAGCTGTTTTTT.

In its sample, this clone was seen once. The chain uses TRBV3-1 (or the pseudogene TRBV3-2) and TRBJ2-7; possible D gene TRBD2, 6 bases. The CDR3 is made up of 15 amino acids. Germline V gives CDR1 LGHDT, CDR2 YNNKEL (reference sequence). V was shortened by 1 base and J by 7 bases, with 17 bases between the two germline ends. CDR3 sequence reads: CASSQVGGAPLEQYF. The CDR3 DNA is TGTGCCAGCAGCCAAGTCGGCGGGGCCCCTTTGGAGCAGTACTTC.

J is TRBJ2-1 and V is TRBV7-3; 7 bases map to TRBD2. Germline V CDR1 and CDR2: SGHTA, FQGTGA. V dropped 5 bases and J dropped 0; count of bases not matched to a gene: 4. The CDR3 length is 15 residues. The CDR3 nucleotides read TGTGCCAGCAGCCTCGCGGGGGACTCCTACAATGAGCAGTTCTTC. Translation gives CASSLAGDSYNEQFF.

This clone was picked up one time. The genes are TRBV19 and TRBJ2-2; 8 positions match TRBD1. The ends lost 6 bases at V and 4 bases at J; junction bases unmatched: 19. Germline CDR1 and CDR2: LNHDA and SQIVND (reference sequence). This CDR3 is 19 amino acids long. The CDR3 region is CASRPRFDLGQESTGELFF. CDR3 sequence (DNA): TGTGCCAGTAGACCCCGATTCGACCTGGGACAGGAGAGCACCGGGGAGCTGTTTTTT. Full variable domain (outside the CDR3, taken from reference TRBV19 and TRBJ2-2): DGGITQSPKYLFRKEGQNVTLSCEQNLNHDAMYWYRQDPGQGLRLIYYSQIVNDFQKGDIAEGYSVSREKKESFPLTVTSAQKNPTAFYLCASRPRFDLGQESTGELFFGEGSRLTVL.

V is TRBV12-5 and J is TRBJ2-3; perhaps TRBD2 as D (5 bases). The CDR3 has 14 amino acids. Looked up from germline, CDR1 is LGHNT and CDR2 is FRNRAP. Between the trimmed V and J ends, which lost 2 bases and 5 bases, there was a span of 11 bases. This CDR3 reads CASGLSLAGDTQYF. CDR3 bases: TGTGCTAGTGGTTTGTCCCTAGCCGGAGATACGCAGTATTTT.

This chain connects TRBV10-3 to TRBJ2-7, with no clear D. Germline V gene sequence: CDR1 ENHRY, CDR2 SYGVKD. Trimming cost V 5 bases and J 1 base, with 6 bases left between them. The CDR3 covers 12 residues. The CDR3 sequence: CAISTASYEQYF. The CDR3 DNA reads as TGTGCCATCAGTACAGCTTCCTACGAGCAGTACTTC.

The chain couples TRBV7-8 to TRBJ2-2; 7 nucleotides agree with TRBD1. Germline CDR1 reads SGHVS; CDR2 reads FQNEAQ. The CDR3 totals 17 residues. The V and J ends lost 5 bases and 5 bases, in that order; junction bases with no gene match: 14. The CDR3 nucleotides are TGTGCCAGCAGCGTGAGACAGGGATCCCCGGGAACCGGGGAGCTGTTTTTT. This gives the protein CASSVRQGSPGTGELFF.

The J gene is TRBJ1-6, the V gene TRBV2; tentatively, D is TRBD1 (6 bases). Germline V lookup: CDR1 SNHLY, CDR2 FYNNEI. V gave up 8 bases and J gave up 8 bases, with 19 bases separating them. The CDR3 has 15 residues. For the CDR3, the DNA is TGTGCCAGCCACAGGGACCCTTCTTTTGATTCACCCCTCCACTTT. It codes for CASHRDPSFDSPLHF.